This entry lists 30 T cell receptor beta chains sequenced from one sample in a study. TCRdb redid the calling of the RT-PCR reads with MiXCR, one entry per CDR3 protein. The sample shows almost 700,000 distinct CDR3 sequences, 11% to 15% of them seen only once. Source material: memory CD4+ T cells from blood. These TCRs come from a female donor in good health, serving as a healthy control.

This clonotype appeared a few times. J is TRBJ1-2 and V is TRBV28; D not resolved. The germline CDR1 and CDR2 sequences are MDHEN and SYDVKM. The CDR3 has 12 amino acids. V was cut by 6 bases and J by 7 bases, with 12 bases left in between. CDR3 bases: TGTGCCAGCAGCTTCCTCCCAAGTGGCTACACCTTC. Protein product: CASSFLPSGYTF.

The table lists this clonotype with a few counts. V gene TRBV5-1 combines with J gene TRBJ2-7; perhaps TRBD2 as D (6 bases). The germline V gene encodes CDR1 SGHRS and CDR2 YFSETQ. CDR3 length: 14 amino acids. Trimming pared 4 bases from V and 5 bases from J, leaving 16 bases between. DNA for the CDR3: TGCGCCAGCAGCCTCTCGGAGGGAATAGACGAGCAGTACTTC. This gives the protein CASSLSEGIDEQYF. Filled out from reference TRBV5-1 and TRBJ2-7, the complete variable domain reads KAGVTQTPRYLIKTRGQQVTLSCSPISGHRSVSWYQQTPGQGLQFLFEYFSETQRNKGNFPGRFSGRQFSNSRSEMNVSTLELGDSALYLCASSLSEGIDEQYFGPGTRLTVT.

This clonotype was observed a handful of times. The chain combines TRBV5-1 with TRBJ2-2; tentatively, D is TRBD2 (5 bases). V was cut by 1 base and J by 0 bases, with 7 bases left in between. Per the germline V gene, CDR1 is SGHRS and CDR2 is YFSETQ. CDR3 length equals 15 residues. The CDR3 here is CASSLKAANTGELFF. In DNA form, the CDR3 reads TGCGCCAGCAGCTTGAAAGCGGCGAACACCGGGGAGCTGTTTTTT.

This clonotype was observed a handful of times. The V call is TRBV28, the J call TRBJ1-6; TRBD1 matches at 10 bases. After removal of 2 bases from V and 5 bases from J, the junction contained 12 bases not matched to a gene. This CDR3 region has 19 residues. Germline lookup yields CDR1 MDHEN and CDR2 SYDVKM. CDR3 DNA: TGTGCCAGCAGTTTAGGTCCGGGACAGGGGCGTGGGGATAATTCACCCCTCCACTTT. Its protein product is CASSLGPGQGRGDNSPLHF.

The genes are TRBV2 and TRBJ1-2; D unclear. The germline V gene encodes CDR1 SNHLY and CDR2 FYNNEI. Trimming took 5 bases from V and 3 from J, leaving 16 bases between them. The CDR3 totals 15 residues. For the CDR3, the DNA is TGTGCCAGCAGTCCGAGCACTAACGTGGACTATGGCTACACCTTC. Its translation is CASSPSTNVDYGYTF.

This clonotype was picked up many times. This rearrangement joins TRBV12-3 or TRBV12-4 to TRBJ1-2; TRBD1 might be the D (5 bases). The CDR3 length is 16 residues. Trimming took 5 bases from V and 8 from J, leaving 24 bases between them. The CDR3 region is CASSQSGGAVVKGYTF. DNA of the CDR3: TGTGCCAGCAGTCAGTCCGGTGGGGCGGTAGTTAAGGGCTACACCTTC.

The chain combines TRBV6-2 or TRBV6-3 with TRBJ2-7, with D perhaps assigned TRBD1 or TRBD2 (5 bases each). The CDR3 consists of 17 residues. Between the trimmed V and J ends, which lost 8 bases and 0 bases, there was a span of 23 bases. Germline values: CDR1 MNHEY, CDR2 SVGEGT. The CDR3 spells CASGSYWDGLSSYEQYF. CDR3 nucleotides: TGTGCCAGCGGGTCTTATTGGGACGGTCTAAGCTCCTACGAGCAGTACTTC.

The chain couples TRBV20-1 to TRBJ2-1; no firm D call. Germline lookup yields CDR1 DFQATT and CDR2 SNEGSKA (reference sequence). The CDR3 spans 14 residues. Trimming stripped 2 bases from V and 3 bases from J, with 11 bases between. The CDR3 reads CSARRAVVYNEQFF. CDR3 in DNA: TGCAGTGCTAGAAGGGCGGTTGTCTACAATGAGCAGTTCTTC.

This clonotype was detected only a few times. The chain employs TRBV5-1 and TRBJ2-1, with D possibly being TRBD1 (5 bases). Germline CDR1 and CDR2: SGHRS and YFSETQ. V was cut by 4 bases and J by 5 bases, with 13 bases left in between. CDR3 size: 14 residues. CDR3 nucleotide sequence: TGCGCCAGCAGCCTCTCGGACACCAACAATGAGCAGTTCTTC. Amino acid sequence: CASSLSDTNNEQFF.

This clonotype has just a few counts. J is TRBJ2-5 and V is TRBV20-1; 10 bases match TRBD2. The germline V gene encodes CDR1 DFQATT and CDR2 SNEGSKA (reference sequence). Trimming took 1 base from V and 5 from J; bases not matched to a gene: 10. The CDR3 extends over 16 amino acids. CDR3 DNA: TGCAGTGCTAGAGCGTGGACTAGCGGAGAGGGGGAGACCCAGTACTTC. Amino acid sequence: CSARAWTSGEGETQYF.

This clonotype was detected a few times. The chain has TRBV4-1 and TRBJ1-5; 7 nucleotides agree with TRBD1. Trimming cost V 4 bases and J 6 bases; bases outside gene matches: 9. Germline V gene lookup returns CDR1 MGHRA and CDR2 YSYEKL. The CDR3 has 15 residues. DNA for the CDR3: TGCGCCAGCAGCCTCGGACAGGCGGATAGTCAGCCCCAGCATTTT. This translates into CASSLGQADSQPQHF.

The chain is built from TRBV12-3 or TRBV12-4 and TRBJ2-6; D gene unclear. CDR3 length equals 15 residues. Deletions cut 6 bases from V and 0 bases from J, with 9 bases between. DNA of the CDR3: TGTGCCAGCAGCCCTCCCAACTCTGGGGCCAACGTCCTGACTTTC. Its protein product is CASSPPNSGANVLTF.

This clonotype turned up a few times. V gene TRBV12-3 or TRBV12-4 combines with J gene TRBJ1-2; D gene ambiguous. V was cut by 6 bases and J by 4 bases, with 12 bases left in between. There are 13 residues in the CDR3. The CDR3 is CASSMPVLYGYTF. The CDR3 DNA follows: TGTGCCAGCAGCATGCCAGTCCTCTATGGCTACACCTTC.

In its sample, this clonotype was seen many times. The chain employs TRBV5-6 and TRBJ2-3, with 12 bases that match TRBD2. V lost 4 bases and J lost 1; bases outside the gene matches: 4. From germline, CDR1 is SGHDT and CDR2 YYEEEE. CDR3 size: 16 residues. The CDR3: CASSTGTSGRTDTQYF. CDR3 nucleotide sequence: TGTGCCAGCAGCACTGGGACTAGCGGGCGCACAGATACGCAGTATTTT.

The genes are TRBV24-1 and TRBJ1-1; TRBD1 matches 8 bases. The CDR3 runs 17 residues. J gave up 6 bases and V 5 bases, and 16 bases lay outside the gene matches. In germline, CDR1 is KGHDR, CDR2 SFDVKD. The CDR3 DNA reads as TGTGCCACCAGTGGCCCGGGGCAGGGGGCTCGAGAGTCTGAAGCTTTCTTT. This translates into CATSGPGQGARESEAFF.

This clonotype was counted between two and nine times. The V call is TRBV7-2, the J call TRBJ2-3; 8 nucleotides agree with TRBD2. CDR1 and CDR2 (germline): SGHTA, FQGNSA. The CDR3 is made up of 13 amino acids. V trimming: 6 bases; J trimming: 7 bases; junction bases outside the gene matches: 6. The CDR3 coding sequence is TGTGCCAGCAGTACTAGCGGACGAAATACGCAGTATTTT. Translation: CASSTSGRNTQYF. The complete variable domain, with remaining parts taken from reference TRBV7-2 and TRBJ2-3, reads GAGVSQSPSNKVTEKGKDVELRCDPISGHTALYWYRQSLGQGLEFLIYFQGNSAPDKSGLPSDRFSAERTGGSVSTLTIQRTQQEDSAVYLCASSTSGRNTQYFGPGTRLTVL.

This clonotype has ten or more counts. The chain uses TRBV4-3 and TRBJ1-6, with D unresolved. V was pared by 1 base and J by 10 bases, with 14 bases between. Germline V gene lookup returns CDR1 LGHNA and CDR2 YSLEER. This CDR3 is built from 15 residues. CDR3: CASSQVMSSNSPLHF. CDR3 nucleotide sequence: TGCGCCAGCAGCCAAGTCATGAGTTCCAACTCACCCCTCCACTTT.

At least ten counts were recorded for this clonotype. J is TRBJ1-1 and V is TRBV5-1; D is uncertain. Germline V gene sequence: CDR1 SGHRS, CDR2 YFSETQ. The CDR3 loop spans 15 amino acids. V was trimmed by 4 bases and J by 1 base, leaving 14 bases between them. This chain's CDR3 is CASSASGYTNTEAFF. In DNA form, the CDR3 reads TGCGCCAGCAGCGCAAGCGGCTATACGAACACTGAAGCTTTCTTT.

V gene TRBV24-1 combines with J gene TRBJ2-1, with TRBD1 matching over 12 bases. This CDR3 contains 15 residues. Germline V lookup: CDR1 KGHDR, CDR2 SFDVKD. V lost 3 bases, J lost 9 bases, and 5 bases stayed unmatched. The CDR3 DNA reads TGTGCCACCAGTGATGAGGGACAGGGGGCGGGTGAGCAGTTCTTC. Its protein is CATSDEGQGAGEQFF.

This chain links TRBV7-2 with TRBJ2-1; D is ambiguous. Trimming left V 7 bases short and J 6 bases short, with 19 bases between. Germline loops: CDR1 SGHTA, CDR2 FQGNSA. This CDR3 comprises 15 residues. The CDR3 sequence is CASNPGPPASNEQFF. The CDR3 coding sequence is TGTGCCAGCAACCCCGGGCCACCAGCGAGCAATGAGCAGTTCTTC.

The chain has TRBV27 and TRBJ2-7; D ambiguous. The germline V gene encodes CDR1 MNHEY and CDR2 SMNVEV (reference sequence). This CDR3 has 15 residues. V gave up 6 bases and J gave up 6 bases, with 21 bases separating them. Here the CDR3 reads CASSLSVVEPPEQYF. CDR3 bases: TGTGCCAGCAGCTTAAGCGTTGTGGAGCCCCCCGAGCAGTACTTC.

This clonotype occurred a few times. CDR3 sequence (DNA): TGTGCCAGCAGCCAGTGGACTAGCGGAAACAATGAGCAGTTCTTC. Protein sequence: CASSQWTSGNNEQFF. V and J are TRBV3-1 and TRBJ2-1; 10 bases fit TRBD2. The CDR3 is 15 amino acids. V lost 3 bases, J lost 5 bases, and 4 bases stayed unmatched. Germline values: CDR1 LGHDT, CDR2 YNNKEL (reference sequence).

Many counts were recorded for this clonotype. J is TRBJ2-1 and V is TRBV6-4; D is possibly TRBD1 or TRBD2 (6 bases each). V was clipped by 6 bases and J by 6 bases, with 21 bases between them. CDR1 and CDR2 (germline): MRHNA, SNTAGT. CDR3 length: 16 residues. The CDR3 spells CASSPLPVGGVNEQFF. CDR3 DNA sequence: TGTGCCAGCAGCCCCCTCCCGGTCGGGGGCGTCAATGAGCAGTTCTTC.

The chain carries TRBV3-1 and TRBJ2-1, with 8 bases matching TRBD2. Germline V gene data show CDR1 as LGHDT and CDR2 as YNNKEL (reference sequence). The CDR3 spans 15 residues. Germline trimming cut 4 bases from V and 3 bases from J; bases unmatched to any gene: 5. The CDR3 DNA sequence: TGTGCCAGCAGCCTAAGCGGGGGTATCTACAATGAGCAGTTCTTC. It is translated as CASSLSGGIYNEQFF.

The J gene is TRBJ2-1, the V gene TRBV7-9, with TRBD1 identical over 7 bases. The germline V gene has CDR1 SEHNR and CDR2 FQNEAQ (reference sequence). CDR3 length: 12 amino acids. V was clipped by 6 bases and J by 10 bases; unmatched bases: 6. The CDR3 sequence: CASSYRGREQFF. The CDR3 region has the DNA TGTGCCAGCAGTTACAGGGGCAGGGAGCAGTTCTTC.

This clonotype was counted only a few times. The rearrangement uses TRBV11-2 and TRBJ2-1; 10 bases map to TRBD1. Germline CDR1 is SGHAT and CDR2 is FQNNGV. After removal of 3 bases from V and 8 bases from J, the junction contained 10 bases not matched to a gene. The CDR3 spans 16 residues. The CDR3 region has the DNA TGTGCCAGCAGCTTCCGACAGGGGGCTAATAGAGATGAGCAGTTCTTC. It is translated as CASSFRQGANRDEQFF.

This clonotype was detected a few times. The V gene is TRBV27, the J gene TRBJ2-1; TRBD1 matches 9 bases. Unmatched junction bases numbered 12, after V lost 5 bases and J lost 7 bases. The CDR3 loop spans 16 amino acids. Germline V gene sequence: CDR1 MNHEY, CDR2 SMNVEV (reference sequence). CDR3 in DNA: TGTGCCAGCAGTCTCCTGGGGGACAGGGTGGTGAATGAGCAGTTCTTC. Protein product: CASSLLGDRVVNEQFF.

This clonotype was detected a few times. V is TRBV14 and J is TRBJ2-3, with 9 bases lining up with TRBD2. Germline V CDR1 and CDR2: SGHDN, FVKESK. The V and J ends lost 2 bases and 6 bases, in that order; junction bases with no gene match: 9. The CDR3 extends over 16 amino acids. CDR3 sequence reads: CASSQSSGRLGDTQYF. CDR3 coding DNA: TGTGCCAGCAGCCAATCGAGCGGGAGGCTGGGGGATACGCAGTATTTT.

This clonotype was detected many times. This chain uses TRBV12-3 or TRBV12-4 with TRBJ1-2; the D is unclear. V was clipped by 7 bases and J by 8 bases, with 20 bases between them. This CDR3 contains 14 residues. The CDR3 protein is CASTYASSYIGYTF. The CDR3 DNA is TGTGCCAGCACCTACGCGAGCAGCTACATCGGCTACACCTTC.

This clonotype has ten or more counts. The chain carries TRBV12-3 or TRBV12-4 and TRBJ1-5; D unresolved. CDR3 size: 15 residues. V was cut by 4 bases and J by 7 bases, with 17 bases left in between. The DNA of the CDR3 is TGTGCCAGCAGTTCCGACCGGGGAACCCGGCAGCCCCAGCATTTT. Its translation: CASSSDRGTRQPQHF.